This TCR beta chain was recovered during a study of OX40 agonist ivuxolimab in advanced cancers. Study overall: Patients received intravenous ivuxolimab every 2 weeks at 0.01 to 10 mg/kg. Study-wide results and limits: CD4+ and CD8+ blood T cells expanded clonally by week 6 at 0.1 to 3.0 mg/kg. Low levels of normalized T-cell clonal expansion also appeared in some nonresponders.

With respect to this clone: What it binds is unknown.

Germline V gives CDR1 SGHDN, CDR2 FVKESK. The CDR3 extends over 13 amino acids. Trimming removed 5 bases from V and 6 bases from J, with 13 bases in between. Here immunoSEQ multiplex PCR was the method, and the copy in TCRdb shows in-frame clones only, minus some. Of about 15,000 clones in the sample, 81% are singletons; the top ten hold more than 35%. The receptor was derived from an adult with an advanced solid tumor such as melanoma, head and neck, liver or kidney cancer. The sequences come from CD4+ or CD8+ T cells sorted from blood, collected in a trial of the OX40 agonist ivuxolimab. This chain uses TRBV14 with TRBJ1-2; D may be TRBD1 (5 bases). CDR3 in DNA: TGTGCCAGCAGCGTTGGTTGGGGGGATGGCTACACCTTC. This sequence encodes CASSVGWGDGYTF.